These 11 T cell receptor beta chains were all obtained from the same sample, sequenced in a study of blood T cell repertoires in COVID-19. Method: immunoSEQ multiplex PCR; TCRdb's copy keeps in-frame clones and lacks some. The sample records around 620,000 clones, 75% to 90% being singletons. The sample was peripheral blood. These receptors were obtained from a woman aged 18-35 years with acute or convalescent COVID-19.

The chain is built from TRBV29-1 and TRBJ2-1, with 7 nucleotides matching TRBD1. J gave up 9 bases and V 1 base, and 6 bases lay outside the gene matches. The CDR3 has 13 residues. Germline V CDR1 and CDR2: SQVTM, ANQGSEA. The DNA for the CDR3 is TGCAGCGTTGAAGTAAGGGGGCCCTTTGAGCAGTTCTTC. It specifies CSVEVRGPFEQFF.

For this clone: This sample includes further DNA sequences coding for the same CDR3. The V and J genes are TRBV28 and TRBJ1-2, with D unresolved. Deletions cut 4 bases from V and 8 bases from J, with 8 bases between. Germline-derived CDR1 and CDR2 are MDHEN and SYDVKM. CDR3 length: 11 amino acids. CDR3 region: CASSSLRGYTF. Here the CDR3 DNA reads TGTGCCAGCAGTTCTCTCAGGGGCTACACCTTC.

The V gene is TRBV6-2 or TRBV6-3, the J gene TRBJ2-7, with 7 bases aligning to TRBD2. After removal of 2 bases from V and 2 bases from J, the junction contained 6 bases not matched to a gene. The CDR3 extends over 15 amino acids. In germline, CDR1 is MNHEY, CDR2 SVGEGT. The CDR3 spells CASSYPGGGTYEQYF. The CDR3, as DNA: TGTGCCAGCAGTTACCCGGGGGGAGGAACCTACGAGCAGTACTTC.

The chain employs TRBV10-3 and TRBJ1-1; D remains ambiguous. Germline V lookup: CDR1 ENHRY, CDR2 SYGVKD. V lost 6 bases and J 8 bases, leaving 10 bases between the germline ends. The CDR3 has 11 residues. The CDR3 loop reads CAIRAAGEAFF. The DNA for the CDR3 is TGTGCCATCAGAGCAGCGGGGGAAGCTTTCTTT.

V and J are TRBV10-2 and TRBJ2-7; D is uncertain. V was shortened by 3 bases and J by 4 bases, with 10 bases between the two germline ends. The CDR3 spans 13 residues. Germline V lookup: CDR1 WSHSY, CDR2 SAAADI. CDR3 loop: CASSDRQVYEQYF. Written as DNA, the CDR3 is TGCGCCAGCAGTGACCGGCAGGTATACGAGCAGTACTTC.

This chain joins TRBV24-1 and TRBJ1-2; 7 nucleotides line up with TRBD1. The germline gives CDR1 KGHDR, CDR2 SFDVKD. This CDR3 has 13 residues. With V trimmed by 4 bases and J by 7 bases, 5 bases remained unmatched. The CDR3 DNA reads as TGTGCCACCAGTGACAGGGGGGTTAGTGGCTACACCTTC. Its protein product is CATSDRGVSGYTF.

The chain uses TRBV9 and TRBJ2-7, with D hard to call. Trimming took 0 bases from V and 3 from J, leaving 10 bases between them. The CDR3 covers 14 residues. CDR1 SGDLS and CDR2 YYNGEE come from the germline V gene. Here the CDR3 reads CASSVEWSGYEQYF. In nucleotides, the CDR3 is TGTGCCAGCAGCGTAGAATGGTCAGGCTACGAGCAGTACTTC.

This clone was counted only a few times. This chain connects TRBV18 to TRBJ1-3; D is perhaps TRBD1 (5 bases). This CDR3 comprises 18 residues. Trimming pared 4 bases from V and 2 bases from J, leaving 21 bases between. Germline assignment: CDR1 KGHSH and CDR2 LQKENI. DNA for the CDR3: TGTGCCAGCTCACAAACCATGGGCAGGGAAATCACTGGAAACACCATATATTTT. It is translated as CASSQTMGREITGNTIYF. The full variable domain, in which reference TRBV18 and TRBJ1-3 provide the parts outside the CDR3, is NAGVMQNPRHLVRRRGQEARLRCSPMKGHSHVYWYRQLPEEGLKFMVYLQKENIIDESGMPKERFSAEFPKEGPSILRIQQVVRGDSAAYFCASSQTMGREITGNTIYFGEGSWLTVV.

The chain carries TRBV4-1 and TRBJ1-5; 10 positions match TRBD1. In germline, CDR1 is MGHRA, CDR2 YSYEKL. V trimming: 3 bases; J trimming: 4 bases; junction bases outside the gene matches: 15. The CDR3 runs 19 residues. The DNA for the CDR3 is TGCGCCAGCAGCCACTCACTACCCGGACAGGGGGGGGCTAATCAGCCCCAGCATTTT. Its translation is CASSHSLPGQGGANQPQHF.

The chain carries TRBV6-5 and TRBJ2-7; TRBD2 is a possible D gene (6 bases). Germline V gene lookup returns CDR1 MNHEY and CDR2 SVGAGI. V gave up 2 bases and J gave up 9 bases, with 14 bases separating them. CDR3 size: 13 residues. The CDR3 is CASSYGTGDGQYF. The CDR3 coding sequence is TGTGCCAGCAGTTACGGGACGGGGGATGGGCAGTACTTC.

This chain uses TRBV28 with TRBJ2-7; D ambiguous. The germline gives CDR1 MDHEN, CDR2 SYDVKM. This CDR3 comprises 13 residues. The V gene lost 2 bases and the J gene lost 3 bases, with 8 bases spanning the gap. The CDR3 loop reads CASSLGQNYEQYF. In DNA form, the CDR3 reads TGTGCCAGCAGTTTAGGGCAGAACTACGAGCAGTACTTC.